This T cell receptor (beta chain) was retrieved from a study of cytomegalovirus exposure and HLA in healthy donors. Trimming pared 1 base from V and 4 bases from J, leaving 7 bases between. Germline V gene sequence: CDR1 LNHNV, CDR2 YYDKDF (reference sequence). The CDR3 length is 13 residues. The PCR made use of 60 Vbeta and 13 Jbeta primers. Sequencing was performed with immunoSEQ multiplex PCR; in TCRdb, only in-frame clones are kept and a portion is missing. The top ten hold about 4.5% of the sample, which has over 150,000 clones, around 85% seen once. Sequencing was carried out using PBMCs. The receptor was derived from a man aged 40-55 years in good health and CMV-seronegative. V gene TRBV15 combines with J gene TRBJ1-2; D gene unclear. Written as DNA, the CDR3 is TGTGCCACCAGCAGAGGACATGGCTATGGCTACACCTTC. This codes for CATSRGHGYGYTF.